This T cell receptor beta chain was identified during a study of cytomegalovirus exposure and HLA in healthy donors. Across the study: Early release data held 85 million or so unique TCRs from HLA-typed donors. Study-wide points: The study labeled more than 150 TCR beta chains cytomegalovirus-associated. Reports described diagnosis of cytomegalovirus status by the classifier as highly specific and sensitive.

Germline CDR1 is SNHLY and CDR2 is FYNNEI. CDR3 length: 14 residues. Trimming removed 5 bases from V and 1 base from J, with 9 bases in between. A single count supports this clone. Its antigen is not known. The PCR had 60 Vbeta and 13 Jbeta primers. Authors' methods: Roughly 11 million shared chains were among the 80 million or so unique TCR beta chains that a later analysis counted. Using immunoSEQ multiplex PCR, the repertoire was profiled, and TCRdb retains in-frame clones only, with some absent. V and J calls and clone size are given by that table; D and trimming were obtained from the DNA. In the table there are 140,000 to 150,000 clones, roughly 62% of which are singletons.

The chain couples TRBV2 to TRBJ1-5, with a possible D match to TRBD1 (6 bases). Sample: PBMCs. This receptor was identified in a male donor in good health and CMV-seronegative. In nucleotides, the CDR3 is TGTGCCAGCAGTCCTACAGGGAGCAATCAGCCCCAGCATTTT. Protein product: CASSPTGSNQPQHF.